A selection of T cell receptor beta chains follows, all from one sample in a study of post-analysis software for immune sequencing data. TCRdb re-called the PCR reads through MiXCR, storing one row per CDR3 protein. The profile shows 700,000 to 900,000 distinct CDR3 sequences, about 45% of them singletons. The sample consisted of blood. The receptors stem from a girl aged 5-17 years with multiple sclerosis. CDR3s include the opening cysteine and the closing phenylalanine or tryptophan. A D gene is named only where the DNA matches it firmly. Clone size is not always given. Where it is, it says once, few, many or a class for expanded clones.

TRBJ2-7 . TRBV29-1 TRBD1 TGCAGCGTTGAGGCGGACAGGGGTCGGGACGAGCAGTACTTC CSVEADRGRDEQYF
TRBJ2-6 few TRBV4-2 TRBD1 TGTGCCAGCAGCCAAGAGACAGGGGGAGGCTCTGGGGCCAACGTCCTGACTTTC CASSQETGGGSGANVLTF
TRBJ2-7 . TRBV12-3/TRBV12-4 TRBD2 TGTGCCAGCAGGGGGACTACTTACGAGCAGTACTTC CASRGTTYEQYF
TRBJ2-7 few TRBV5-6 TRBD2 TGTGCCAGCAGCCGGTGGGGTAGCGGGTCAACTTACGAGCAGTACTTC CASSRWGSGSTYEQYF
TRBJ2-4 . TRBV7-9 . TGTGCCAGCAGCCAGGGACAATGGGGGGAAAACATTCAGTACTTC CASSQGQWGENIQYF
TRBJ1-1 . TRBV28 . TGTGCCAGCAGTTCCGGGCCAAGGACTGAAGCTTTCTTT CASSSGPRTEAFF
TRBJ1-5 . TRBV7-9 . TGTGCCAGCAGCTGGGCAGGGGACCAGCCCCAGCATTTT CASSWAGDQPQHF
TRBJ2-7 . TRBV20-1 . TGCAGTGCCGCCATGGGACAAGGGGCTACCGAGCAGTACTTC CSAAMGQGATEQYF
TRBJ2-1 . TRBV15 . TGTGCCACCAGGGAGGATGCCGGTGATGAGCAGTTCTTC CATREDAGDEQFF
TRBJ2-3 . TRBV25-1 TRBD2 TGTGCCAGCAGTGAATACGGGAGGGCCACAGATACGCAGTATTTT CASSEYGRATDTQYF
TRBJ2-5 few TRBV6-2/TRBV6-3 . TGTGCCAGCAGTCCCCTCCTCGGGGGGACCCAGTACTTC CASSPLLGGTQYF
TRBJ1-6 . TRBV9 . TGTGCCAGCAGCCCGTCCCCGACCCCAACGTCACCCCTCCACTTT CASSPSPTPTSPLHF
TRBJ2-3 . TRBV20-1 TRBD2 TGCAGTGCTAGAGATGAAAGTTCGTCTAGCGGCCCTAGGGATACGCAGTATTTT CSARDESSSSGPRDTQYF
TRBJ2-7 few TRBV12-5 . TGTGCTAGTGGTTTGGTAGAACGGGGAATCGAGCAGTACTTC CASGLVERGIEQYF
TRBJ2-4 . TRBV20-1 . TGCAGTGCTGCCCGGGACACCTTAGCCAAAAACATTCAGTACTTC CSAARDTLAKNIQYF
TRBJ1-2 . TRBV12-3/TRBV12-4 . TGTGCCAGCAGATCGGCCGGCGCAGGGGCGGTCTACACCTTC CASRSAGAGAVYTF
TRBJ1-4 . TRBV7-9 . TGTGCCAGCAGCTTACCAACTGGAGGGCTCGAAAAACTGTTTTTT CASSLPTGGLEKLFF
TRBJ1-1 . TRBV12-3/TRBV12-4 TRBD1 TGTGCCGGCAGCCCCCGACAGGGGGGATTGGGCACTGAAGCTTTCTTT CAGSPRQGGLGTEAFF
TRBJ2-1 once TRBV6-5 TRBD1 TGTGCCAGCAGTAACCCGGGACAGGGGGCCCCTTTTGCATACAATGAGCAGTTCTTC CASSNPGQGAPFAYNEQFF
TRBJ2-4 . TRBV12-3/TRBV12-4 TRBD2 TGTGCCAGCAGCGATGACGGACTAGCGGTAGCCAAAAACATTCAGTACTTC CASSDDGLAVAKNIQYF
TRBJ2-5 few TRBV11-1 . TGTGCCAGCAGCTTAGGTATTCCAGAGACCCAGTACTTC CASSLGIPETQYF
TRBJ2-1 . TRBV14 . TGTGCCAGCAGCATCCACAGGGAATGGCAGTTCTTC CASSIHREWQFF
TRBJ2-1 few TRBV29-1 . TGCAGCGTTGTTAGCGGCGAGCAGTTCTTC CSVVSGEQFF
TRBJ2-1 . TRBV25-1 . TGTGCCAGCAACAGGGGACTTAGTGATGAGCAGTTCTTC CASNRGLSDEQFF
TRBJ1-1 few TRBV5-1 . TGCGCCAGCAGCCCCCGGTCCGGGGGGAACACTGAAGCTTTCTTT CASSPRSGGNTEAFF
TRBJ2-7 once TRBV5-6 TRBD2 TGTGCCAGCAGCTTGCGAATCGGGGGGGACGAGCAGTACTTC CASSLRIGGDEQYF
TRBJ2-3 . TRBV6-1 . TGTGCCAGCACCGAGGGTTGGCGCACAGATACGCAGTATTTT CASTEGWRTDTQYF
TRBJ2-5 . TRBV7-6 TRBD2 TGTGCCAGCAGTTTCCAGTCGGCCGGGACTAAGCCTGGGGAGACCCAGTACTTC CASSFQSAGTKPGETQYF
TRBJ1-4 few TRBV20-1 . TGCAGTGCTAGCGGGCCAGGGGCAAGGGATGAAAAACTGTTTTTT CSASGPGARDEKLFF
TRBJ2-3 . TRBV4-3 . TGCGCCAGCAGCCAAGCGGGTGGTGGATATACGCAGTATTTT CASSQAGGGYTQYF
TRBJ2-3 few TRBV29-1 . TGCAGCGTTGGGAAGTGGGGGCGCGGTAAAACAGATACGCAGTATTTT CSVGKWGRGKTDTQYF
TRBJ2-4 few TRBV5-5 . TGTGCCAGCAGCCTGGGGGGACTGTTAAACATTCAGTACTTC CASSLGGLLNIQYF
TRBJ2-3 . TRBV6-1 TRBD2 TGTGCCAGCAGTGAATCCGGACTAGCGGGAGGCACAGATACGCAGTATTTT CASSESGLAGGTDTQYF
TRBJ1-2 . TRBV9 . TGTGCCAGCAGCGATCTAAGGGGTCTTGGCTACACCTTC CASSDLRGLGYTF
TRBJ1-1 few TRBV29-1 TRBD1 TGCAGCGCTGGGACAGAGCTGAACACTGAAGCTTTCTTT CSAGTELNTEAFF
TRBJ2-1 . TRBV27 TRBD2 TGTGCCAGCAGTCCGACACTACTAGCGGCCTCCTACAATGAGCAGTTCTTC CASSPTLLAASYNEQFF
TRBJ1-2 . TRBV4-1 . TGCGCCAGCAGCCAAGATGAAATGAACGGCTACACCTTC CASSQDEMNGYTF
TRBJ2-1 once TRBV7-7 TRBD2 TGTGCTAGCAGCAAGGGACTAGCGGGAGATGAGCAGTTCTTC CASSKGLAGDEQFF
TRBJ1-5 . TRBV10-3 . TGTGCCATCAGTGAGTCCCACAAGGTTTCTAGCAATCAGCCCCAGCATTTT CAISESHKVSSNQPQHF
TRBJ2-1 . TRBV20-1 TRBD1 TGCAGTGCTTACAGGGGTTTGGGCTCCTACAATGAGCAGTTCTTC CSAYRGLGSYNEQFF
TRBJ1-5 . TRBV20-1 . TGCAGTGCTGGATTTGACAGGACGCATAGCAATCAGCCCCAGCATTTT CSAGFDRTHSNQPQHF
TRBJ2-7 . TRBV25-1 TRBD2 TGTGCCAGCAGTGAGGAGCGGGAGTTGTCCTACGAGCAGTACTTC CASSEERELSYEQYF
TRBJ2-5 . TRBV6-6 . TGTGCCAGCAGAAACAGGGCCAGCGGCCAAGAGACCCAGTACTTC CASRNRASGQETQYF
TRBJ2-1 . TRBV7-8 TRBD2 TGTGCCAGCAGCTTAGCCCCACTAGCGGGAGCACGACACAATGAGCAGTTCTTC CASSLAPLAGARHNEQFF
TRBJ2-3 . TRBV12-3/TRBV12-4 TRBD2 TGTGCCAGCAGTTTCGCGGGAGAGACGGCAGATACGCAGTATTTT CASSFAGETADTQYF
TRBJ1-1 . TRBV7-9 TRBD1 TGTGCCAACAGCCCAGGGGGCGCGAGGACTGAAGCTTTCTTT CANSPGGARTEAFF
TRBJ2-7 . TRBV20-1 . TGCAGTGCTAGAGATTCCCGCTCGACTGGGTACGAGCAGTACTTC CSARDSRSTGYEQYF
TRBJ2-7 . TRBV20-1 TRBD2 TGCAGTGCGGCTGGACTAGCGGCGTTCTACGAGCAGTACTTC CSAAGLAAFYEQYF
TRBJ2-7 few TRBV3-1 TRBD2 TGTGCCAGCAGCCAAGATAGCGGGACTAGCGGGAGAAAAAGCTACGAGCAGTACTTC CASSQDSGTSGRKSYEQYF
TRBJ2-7 . TRBV12-3/TRBV12-4 . TGTGCCAGCAGGGCCCCTGGGCTCTACGAGCAGTACTTC CASRAPGLYEQYF
TRBJ1-4 few TRBV20-1 . TGCAGTGCTAGGTCAGAGGGCCTGGCGGAAAAACTGTTTTTT CSARSEGLAEKLFF